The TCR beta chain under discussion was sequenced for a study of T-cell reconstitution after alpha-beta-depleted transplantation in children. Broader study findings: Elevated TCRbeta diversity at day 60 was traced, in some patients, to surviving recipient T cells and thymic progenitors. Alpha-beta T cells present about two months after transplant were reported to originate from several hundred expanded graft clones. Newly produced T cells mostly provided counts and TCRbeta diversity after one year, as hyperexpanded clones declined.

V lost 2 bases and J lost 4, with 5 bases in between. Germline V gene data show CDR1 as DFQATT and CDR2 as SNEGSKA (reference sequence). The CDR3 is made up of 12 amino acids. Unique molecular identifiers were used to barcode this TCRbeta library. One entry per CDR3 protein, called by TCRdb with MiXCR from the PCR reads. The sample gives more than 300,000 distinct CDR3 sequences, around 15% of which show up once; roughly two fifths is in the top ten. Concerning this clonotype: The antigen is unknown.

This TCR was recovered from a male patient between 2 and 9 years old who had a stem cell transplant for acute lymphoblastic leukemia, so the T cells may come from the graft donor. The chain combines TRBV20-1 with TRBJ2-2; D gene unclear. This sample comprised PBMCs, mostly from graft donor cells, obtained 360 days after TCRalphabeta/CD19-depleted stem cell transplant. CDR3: CSARLPTGELFF. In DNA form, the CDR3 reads TGCAGTGCTAGATTGCCCACCGGGGAGCTGTTTTTT.